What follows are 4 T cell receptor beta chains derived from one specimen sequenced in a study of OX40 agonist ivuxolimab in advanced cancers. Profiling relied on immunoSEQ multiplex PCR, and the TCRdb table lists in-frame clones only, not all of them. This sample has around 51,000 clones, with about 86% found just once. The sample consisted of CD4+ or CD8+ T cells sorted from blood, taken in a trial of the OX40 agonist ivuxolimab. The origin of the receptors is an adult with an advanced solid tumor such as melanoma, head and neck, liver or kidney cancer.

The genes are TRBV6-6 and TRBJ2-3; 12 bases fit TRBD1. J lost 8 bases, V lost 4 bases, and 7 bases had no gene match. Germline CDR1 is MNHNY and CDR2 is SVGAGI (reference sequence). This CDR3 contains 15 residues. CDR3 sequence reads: CASSSPGQGASTQYF. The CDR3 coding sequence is TGTGCCAGCAGTTCTCCGGGACAGGGGGCGAGTACGCAGTATTTT.

CDR3 nucleotides: TGTGCTAGTGGTTGGGGGAGGGGCACAGATACGCAGTATTTT. Residues: CASGWGRGTDTQYF. The V call is TRBV12-5, the J call TRBJ2-3; 7 nucleotides match TRBD2. Germline CDR1 LGHNT, CDR2 FRNRAP. Germline trimming cut 4 bases from V and 1 base from J; bases unmatched to any gene: 2. This CDR3 has 14 amino acids.

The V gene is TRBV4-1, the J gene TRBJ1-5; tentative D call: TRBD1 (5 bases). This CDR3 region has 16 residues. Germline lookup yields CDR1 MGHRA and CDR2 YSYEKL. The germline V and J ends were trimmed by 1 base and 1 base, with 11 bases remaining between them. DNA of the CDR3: TGCGCCAGCAGCCAAGCCCCCTACAGGAGCAATCAGCCCCAGCATTTT. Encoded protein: CASSQAPYRSNQPQHF.

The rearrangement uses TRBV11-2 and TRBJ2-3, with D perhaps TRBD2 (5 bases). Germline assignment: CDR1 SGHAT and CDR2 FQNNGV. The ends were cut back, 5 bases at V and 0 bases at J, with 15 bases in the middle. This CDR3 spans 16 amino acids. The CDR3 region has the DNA TGTGCCAGCAGCGTAGTAGGCGGGTTTAGCACAGATACGCAGTATTTT. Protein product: CASSVVGGFSTDTQYF.